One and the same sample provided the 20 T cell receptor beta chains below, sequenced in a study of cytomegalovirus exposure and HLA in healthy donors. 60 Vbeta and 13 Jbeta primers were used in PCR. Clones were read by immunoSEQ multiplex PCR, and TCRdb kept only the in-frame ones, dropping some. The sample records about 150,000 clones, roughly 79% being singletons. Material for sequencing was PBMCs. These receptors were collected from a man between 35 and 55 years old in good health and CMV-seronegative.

The CDR3 sequence: CASSLGQTTDTQYF. Written as DNA, the CDR3 is TGTGCCAGCAGCTTGGGACAGACCACAGATACGCAGTATTTT. The chain carries TRBV5-4 and TRBJ2-3; a possible D gene is TRBD1 (5 bases). The germline gives CDR1 SGHNT, CDR2 YYREEE (reference sequence). There are 14 residues in the CDR3. V was clipped by 0 bases and J by 2 bases, with 7 bases between them.

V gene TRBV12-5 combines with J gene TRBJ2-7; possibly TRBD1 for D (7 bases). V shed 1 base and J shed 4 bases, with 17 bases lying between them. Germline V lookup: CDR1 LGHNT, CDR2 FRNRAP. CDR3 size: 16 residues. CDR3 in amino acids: CASGLEKDRDLYEQYV. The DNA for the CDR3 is TGTGCTAGTGGTTTGGAGAAAGACAGGGACTTATACGAGCAGTACGTC.

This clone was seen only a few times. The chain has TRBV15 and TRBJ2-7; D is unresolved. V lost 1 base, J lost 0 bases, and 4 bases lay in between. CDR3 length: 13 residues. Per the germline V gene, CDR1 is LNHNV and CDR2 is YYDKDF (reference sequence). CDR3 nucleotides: TGTGCCACCAGCAGAGGAGGCTCCTACGAGCAGTACTTC. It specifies CATSRGGSYEQYF.

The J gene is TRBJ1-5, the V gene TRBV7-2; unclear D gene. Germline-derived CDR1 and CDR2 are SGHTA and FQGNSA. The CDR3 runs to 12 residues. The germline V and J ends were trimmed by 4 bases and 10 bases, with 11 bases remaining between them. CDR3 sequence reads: CASSSSVSPQHF. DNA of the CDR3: TGTGCCAGCAGCTCTTCCGTAAGCCCCCAGCATTTT.

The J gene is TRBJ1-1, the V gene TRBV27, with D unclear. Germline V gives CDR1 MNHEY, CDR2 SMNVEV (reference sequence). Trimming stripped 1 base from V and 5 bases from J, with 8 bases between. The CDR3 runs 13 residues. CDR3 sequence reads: CASSLWSGTEAFF. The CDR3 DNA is TGTGCCAGCAGTTTATGGTCGGGGACTGAAGCTTTCTTT.

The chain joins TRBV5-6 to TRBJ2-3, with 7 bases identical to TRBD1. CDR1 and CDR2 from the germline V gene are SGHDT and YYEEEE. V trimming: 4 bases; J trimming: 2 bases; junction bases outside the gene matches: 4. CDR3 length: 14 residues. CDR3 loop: CASSLDRATDTQYF. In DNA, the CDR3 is TGTGCCAGCAGCCTAGACAGGGCCACAGATACGCAGTATTTT.

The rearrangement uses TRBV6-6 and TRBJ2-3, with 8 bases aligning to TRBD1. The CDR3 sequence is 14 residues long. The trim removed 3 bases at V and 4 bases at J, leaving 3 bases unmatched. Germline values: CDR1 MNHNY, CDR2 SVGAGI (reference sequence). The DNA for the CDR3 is TGTGCCAGCAGTTATGGACAGGGCGCAGATACGCAGTATTTT. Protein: CASSYGQGADTQYF.

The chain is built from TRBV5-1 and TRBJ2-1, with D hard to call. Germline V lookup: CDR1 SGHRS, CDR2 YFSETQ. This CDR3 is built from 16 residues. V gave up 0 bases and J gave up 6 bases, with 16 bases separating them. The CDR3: CASSLVFDLGRNEQFF. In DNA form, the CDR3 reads TGCGCCAGCAGCTTGGTTTTCGATCTGGGCCGCAATGAGCAGTTCTTC.

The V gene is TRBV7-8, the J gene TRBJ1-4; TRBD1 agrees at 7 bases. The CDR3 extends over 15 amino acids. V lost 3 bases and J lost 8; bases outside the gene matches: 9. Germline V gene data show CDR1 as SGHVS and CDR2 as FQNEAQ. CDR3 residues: CASSLHRGVGEKLFF. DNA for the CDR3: TGTGCCAGCAGCTTGCACAGGGGAGTGGGGGAAAAACTGTTTTTT.

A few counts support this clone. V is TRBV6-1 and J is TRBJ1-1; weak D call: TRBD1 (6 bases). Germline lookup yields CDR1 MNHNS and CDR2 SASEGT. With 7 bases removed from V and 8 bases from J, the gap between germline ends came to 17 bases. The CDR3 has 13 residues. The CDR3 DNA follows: TGTGCCAGCACAAAAAGGGCGGACAGAGAAGCTTTCTTT. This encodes CASTKRADREAFF.

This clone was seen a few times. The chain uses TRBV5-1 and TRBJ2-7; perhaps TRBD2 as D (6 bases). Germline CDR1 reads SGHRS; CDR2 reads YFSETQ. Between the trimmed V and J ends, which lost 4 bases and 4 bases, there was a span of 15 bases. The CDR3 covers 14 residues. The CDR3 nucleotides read TGCGCCAGCAGCCGGGGGTCAGGATTTTACGAGCAGTACTTC. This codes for CASSRGSGFYEQYF.

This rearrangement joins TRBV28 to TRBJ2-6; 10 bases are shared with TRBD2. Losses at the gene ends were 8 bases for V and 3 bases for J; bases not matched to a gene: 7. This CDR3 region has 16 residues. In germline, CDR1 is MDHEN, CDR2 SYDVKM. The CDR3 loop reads CASGSSGRGGANVLTF. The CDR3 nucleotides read TGTGCCAGCGGGTCTAGCGGGAGAGGTGGGGCCAACGTCCTGACTTTC.

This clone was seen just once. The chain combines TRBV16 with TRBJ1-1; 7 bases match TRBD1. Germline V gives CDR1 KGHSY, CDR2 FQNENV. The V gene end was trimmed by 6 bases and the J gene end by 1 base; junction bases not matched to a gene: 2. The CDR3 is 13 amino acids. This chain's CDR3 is CASRRDRNTEAFF. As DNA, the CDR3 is TGTGCCAGCAGGAGGGACAGGAACACTGAAGCTTTCTTT.

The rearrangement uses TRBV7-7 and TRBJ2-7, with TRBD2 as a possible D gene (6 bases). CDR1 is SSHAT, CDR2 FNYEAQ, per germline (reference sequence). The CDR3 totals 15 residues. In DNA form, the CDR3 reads TGTGCTAGCAGCTTACGGGACTCTCCGTCCTACGAGCAGTACGTC. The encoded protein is CASSLRDSPSYEQYV.

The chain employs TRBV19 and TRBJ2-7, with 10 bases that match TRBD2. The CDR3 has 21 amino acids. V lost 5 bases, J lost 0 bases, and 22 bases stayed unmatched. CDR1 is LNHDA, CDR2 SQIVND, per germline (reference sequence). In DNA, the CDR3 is TGTGCCAGTAGTCGTAAGCCGCGAGGGACTAGCGTTACAGATTTCTCCTACGAGCAGTACGTC. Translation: CASSRKPRGTSVTDFSYEQYV.

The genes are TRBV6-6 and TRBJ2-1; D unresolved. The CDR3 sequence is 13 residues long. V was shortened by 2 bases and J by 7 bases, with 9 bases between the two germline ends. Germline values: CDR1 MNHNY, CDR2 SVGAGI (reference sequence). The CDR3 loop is CASSYTVMNEQFF. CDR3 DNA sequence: TGTGCCAGCAGTTACACAGTCATGAATGAGCAGTTCTTC.

CDR3 protein: CASSILAGTGDPEAFF. The CDR3 region has the DNA TGTGCCAGTAGTATCCTCGCGGGGACAGGGGACCCTGAAGCTTTCTTT. V gene TRBV19 combines with J gene TRBJ1-1; 10 bases map to TRBD1. This CDR3 region has 16 residues. Germline V CDR1 and CDR2: LNHDA, SQIVND (reference sequence). J gave up 6 bases and V 3 bases, and 10 bases lay outside the gene matches.

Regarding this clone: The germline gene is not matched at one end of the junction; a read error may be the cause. The CDR3 is CSSSFAGLNTGELFF. CDR3 coding DNA: TGTTCCAGCAGCTTTGCGGGACTTAACACCGGGGAGCTGTTTTTT. The rearrangement links TRBV7-9 to TRBJ2-2, with D possibly matching TRBD2 (6 bases). CDR3 length equals 15 residues. Germline V gives CDR1 SEHNR, CDR2 FQNEAQ (reference sequence).

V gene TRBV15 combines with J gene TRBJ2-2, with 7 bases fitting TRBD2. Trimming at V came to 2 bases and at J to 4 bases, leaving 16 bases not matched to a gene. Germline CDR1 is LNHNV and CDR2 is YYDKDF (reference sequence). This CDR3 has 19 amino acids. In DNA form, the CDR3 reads TGTGCCACCAGCAGACTCCCCTCCGCCCGGGGGGTAGGCACCGGGGAGCTGTTTTTT. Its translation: CATSRLPSARGVGTGELFF.

The CDR3 DNA sequence: TGCGCCAGCAGCGTAGGACAGAGAGCGTCTGAAGCTTTCTTT. It specifies CASSVGQRASEAFF. The chain recombines TRBV5-1 with TRBJ1-1, with D perhaps matching TRBD1 (6 bases). Germline V gene sequence: CDR1 SGHRS, CDR2 YFSETQ. The V end lost 4 bases, the J end lost 6 bases, and 16 bases lay between the germline ends. The CDR3 loop spans 14 amino acids.